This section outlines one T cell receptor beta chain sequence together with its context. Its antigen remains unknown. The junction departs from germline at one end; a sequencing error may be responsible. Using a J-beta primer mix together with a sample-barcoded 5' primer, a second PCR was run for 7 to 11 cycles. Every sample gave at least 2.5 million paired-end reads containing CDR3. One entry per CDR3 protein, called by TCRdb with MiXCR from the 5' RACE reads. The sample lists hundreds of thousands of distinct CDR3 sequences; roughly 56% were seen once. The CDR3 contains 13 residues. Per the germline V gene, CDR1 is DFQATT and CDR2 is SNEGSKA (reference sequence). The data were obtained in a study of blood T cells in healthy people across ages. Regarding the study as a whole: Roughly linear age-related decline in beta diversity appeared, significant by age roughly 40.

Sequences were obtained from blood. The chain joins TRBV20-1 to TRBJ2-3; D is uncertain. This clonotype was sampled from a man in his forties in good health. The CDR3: CSAFSQTTNTQYF. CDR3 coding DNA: TGCAGTGCTTTCTCACAAACCACAAATACGCAGTATTTT.